Presented here are 24 T cell receptor beta chains from one specimen sequenced in a study of beta chain features in type 1 diabetes (dated by TCRdb to the late 2010s). Libraries were made using the immunoSEQ multiplex PCR assay. The High Capacity cDNA Reverse Transcription Kit was used to reverse transcribe all of the isolated RNA, meaning that expressed TCRB transcripts were what got sequenced. This is the immuneACCESS table as TCRdb keeps it, with only in-frame sequences that have V and J called. A part of the clones is gone; compared with another copy, unresolved V genes explain less than half, and the rest is unexplained. The sample contains 150,000 to 200,000 clones, 50% to 70% of them found a single time. Together, the top ten hold roughly 0.095% of the sample. Summary of the overall study and its limitations: Type 1 diabetes patients showed a moderate but significant shortening of TCRB CDR3 length in all four CD4+ subsets.

Which antigens these TCRs recognize remains unknown. The specimen was naive CD4+ T cells from blood. Read against the paper, the sample's cell subset or site label means: true naive CD4+ T cells. The source is a man aged 25 to 40 with type 1 diabetes.

There are a few counts of this clone. This chain uses TRBV29-1 with TRBJ2-2; D perhaps matches TRBD1 (5 bases). CDR3 size: 15 residues. V was shortened by 5 bases and J by 3 bases, with 16 bases between the two germline ends. The V gene's germline CDR1 is SQVTM and CDR2 ANQGSEA. The CDR3 coding sequence is TGCAGCGTTAGTAGGTGGGGCGATCACACCGGGGAGCTGTTTTTT. It codes for CSVSRWGDHTGELFF.

This clone was recorded once. The V gene is TRBV7-9, the J gene TRBJ2-1; 7 bases align to TRBD2. The CDR3 length is 15 residues. The germline gives CDR1 SEHNR, CDR2 FQNEAQ (reference sequence). The V and J ends lost 4 bases and 5 bases, in that order; junction bases with no gene match: 8. The chain's CDR3 is CASSSYRDYHNEQFF. Here the CDR3 DNA reads TGTGCCAGCAGCTCATACCGGGACTACCACAATGAGCAGTTCTTC.

This clone was observed once. The J gene is TRBJ2-3, the V gene TRBV7-9; no clear D gene. Germline loops: CDR1 SEHNR, CDR2 FQNEAQ (reference sequence). There are 12 residues in the CDR3. The germline V and J ends were trimmed by 1 base and 7 bases, with 6 bases remaining between them. The CDR3, as DNA: TGTGCCAGCAGCTTAGGGGTGAATACGCAGTATTTT. Protein sequence: CASSLGVNTQYF.

This chain joins TRBV9 and TRBJ1-5; TRBD1 aligns across 7 bases. Germline CDR1 SGDLS, CDR2 YYNGEE. CDR3 size: 15 residues. J lost 4 bases, V lost 0 bases, and 4 bases had no gene match. The CDR3 coding sequence is TGTGCCAGCAGCGTAGGAAGGGGGCGAAATCAGCCCCAGCATTTT. Amino acids: CASSVGRGRNQPQHF.

This clone appeared a single time. The chain recombines TRBV4-3 with TRBJ1-6; TRBD1 might be the D (6 bases). The CDR3 contains 16 residues. V gave up 0 bases and J gave up 8 bases, with 14 bases separating them. Germline CDR1 reads LGHNA; CDR2 reads YSLEER. The CDR3 coding sequence is TGCGCCAGCAGCCAAGACATACAGGGAGGCTATTCACCCCTCCACTTT. Its translation: CASSQDIQGGYSPLHF.

This clone was detected a few times. V usage is TRBV25-1 and J usage is TRBJ2-7; no reliable D call. The CDR3 loop spans 13 amino acids. V lost 3 bases and J 1 base, leaving 7 bases between the germline ends. CDR1 and CDR2 from the germline V gene are MGHDK and SYGVNS. The CDR3 protein is CASSDLQSYEQYF. The CDR3 nucleotides read TGTGCCAGCAGTGATTTACAGTCCTACGAGCAGTACTTC.

This chain links TRBV6-5 with TRBJ2-1; a possible D gene is TRBD1 (6 bases). From germline, CDR1 is MNHEY and CDR2 SVGAGI. V was pared by 0 bases and J by 10 bases, with 7 bases between. This CDR3 spans 12 amino acids. CDR3 loop: CASSYSGTEQFF. The CDR3 nucleotides read TGTGCCAGCAGTTACTCCGGGACAGAGCAGTTCTTC.

This clone occurred a few times. The chain employs TRBV9 and TRBJ1-1; no clear D. Trimming removed 0 bases at V and 1 base at J, with 7 bases between. Germline CDR1 is SGDLS and CDR2 is YYNGEE. The CDR3 runs 14 residues. The CDR3 nucleotides are TGTGCCAGCAGCGTAGCTCAACAGAACACTGAAGCTTTCTTT. Encoded protein: CASSVAQQNTEAFF.

This clone was seen a handful of times. The DNA of the CDR3 is TGTGCCAGCAGTGAATTCGCGACTAACTACAATGAGCAGTTCTTC. It translates to CASSEFATNYNEQFF. The genes are TRBV2 and TRBJ2-1, with a weak D call TRBD2 (5 bases). Trimming stripped 2 bases from V and 3 bases from J, with 11 bases between. From germline, CDR1 is SNHLY and CDR2 FYNNEI. The CDR3 is 15 amino acids.

This clone was counted a few times. The rearrangement joins TRBV25-1 to TRBJ2-3, with D possibly matching TRBD1 (6 bases). CDR3 length equals 15 residues. Germline V gene lookup returns CDR1 MGHDK and CDR2 SYGVNS. V was shortened by 1 base and J by 3 bases, with 11 bases between the two germline ends. CDR3 amino acids: CASSELGGRTDTQYF. The CDR3 nucleotides read TGTGCCAGCAGTGAATTAGGGGGTCGGACAGATACGCAGTATTTT.

Note on this clone: A read error may produce the germline difference seen at one junction end. The V gene is TRBV7-7, the J gene TRBJ2-7; 7 bases are a match to TRBD1. CDR1 is SSHAT and CDR2 is FNYEAQ in the germline V gene (reference sequence). There are 16 residues in the CDR3. DNA of the CDR3: TGTGCTAGCAGCTCAACACCCGGGACAGCAACCTACGAGCAGTACTTC. It is translated as CASSSTPGTATYEQYF.

The genes are TRBV29-1 and TRBJ2-5; D tentatively fits TRBD1 or TRBD2 (6 bases each). The CDR3 is made up of 13 amino acids. The ends were cut back, 4 bases at V and 2 bases at J, with 11 bases in the middle. Per the germline V gene, CDR1 is SQVTM and CDR2 is ANQGSEA. The CDR3 spells CSVGRGRQETQYF. In DNA, the CDR3 is TGCAGCGTTGGGAGGGGGAGACAAGAGACCCAGTACTTC.

The chain recombines TRBV5-1 with TRBJ1-2; D unclear. Deletions cut 0 bases from V and 6 bases from J, with 9 bases between. Per germline, CDR1 SGHRS and CDR2 YFSETQ. The CDR3 has 13 amino acids. For the CDR3, the DNA is TGCGCCAGCAGCTTGGATCCCCGGGATGGCTACACCTTC. It specifies CASSLDPRDGYTF.

The chain joins TRBV7-9 to TRBJ2-5, with 9 bases matching TRBD1. Per the germline V gene, CDR1 is SEHNR and CDR2 is FQNEAQ (reference sequence). Unmatched junction bases numbered 9, after V lost 5 bases and J lost 5 bases. The length of the CDR3 is 15 residues. CDR3 loop: CASSGTTGGEETQYF. DNA of the CDR3: TGTGCCAGCAGCGGAACCACAGGGGGCGAGGAGACCCAGTACTTC.

This CDR3 is CASSFRDTTYEQYF. In DNA, the CDR3 is TGTGCCAGCAGCTTCCGGGACACGACCTACGAGCAGTACTTC. The genes are TRBV9 and TRBJ2-7; weak D call: TRBD1 (6 bases). The V end lost 4 bases, the J end lost 2 bases, and 13 bases lay between the germline ends. Germline assignment: CDR1 SGDLS and CDR2 YYNGEE. This CDR3 spans 14 amino acids.

The V gene is TRBV28, the J gene TRBJ2-1; D might be TRBD2 (6 bases). The CDR3 consists of 16 residues. V lost 3 bases and J 7 bases, leaving 19 bases between the germline ends. The germline gives CDR1 MDHEN, CDR2 SYDVKM. The CDR3 protein is CASSFPGSSGRNEQFF. CDR3 in DNA: TGTGCCAGCAGTTTCCCAGGATCCTCAGGGAGGAATGAGCAGTTCTTC.

The chain joins TRBV30 to TRBJ1-1; unclear D gene. Germline CDR1 GTSNPN, CDR2 SVGIG (reference sequence). Trimming took off 3 bases at V and 0 bases at J, with 5 bases between the two ends. This CDR3 contains 12 residues. The chain's CDR3 is CAWSSLNTEAFF. The CDR3 DNA sequence: TGTGCCTGGAGCAGTCTGAACACTGAAGCTTTCTTT.

A few counts support this clone. The chain has TRBV18 and TRBJ2-4, with a weak D call TRBD2 (5 bases). This CDR3 has 17 amino acids. Germline CDR1 reads KGHSH; CDR2 reads LQKENI. The ends were cut back, 3 bases at V and 1 base at J, with 16 bases in the middle. As DNA, the CDR3 is TGTGCCAGCTCACCCCTAGCCAGTACCCAGGCCAAAAACATTCAGTACTTC. This encodes CASSPLASTQAKNIQYF.

The sample holds a few counts of this clone. The chain couples TRBV30 to TRBJ1-1, with D perhaps TRBD1 (5 bases). There are 12 residues in the CDR3. The germline V gene encodes CDR1 GTSNPN and CDR2 SVGIG (reference sequence). The ends were cut back, 5 bases at V and 8 bases at J, with 15 bases in the middle. The CDR3 DNA reads TGTGCCTGGGGTAGCAGGGTCGGAGAAGCTTTCTTT. Protein: CAWGSRVGEAFF.

The chain recombines TRBV10-3 with TRBJ2-2; no definite D call. The CDR3 loop spans 14 amino acids. CDR1 ENHRY and CDR2 SYGVKD come from the germline V gene. The V end was cut by 0 bases, the J end by 6 bases, with 8 bases between. CDR3 protein: CAISESISAGELFF. For the CDR3, the DNA is TGTGCCATCAGTGAGTCGATTTCTGCCGGGGAGCTGTTTTTT.

V and J are TRBV7-2 and TRBJ2-6; a possible D gene is TRBD1 (6 bases). CDR3 length: 16 residues. Per the germline V gene, CDR1 is SGHTA and CDR2 is FQGNSA. Trimming left V 0 bases short and J 0 bases short, with 6 bases between. Here the CDR3 reads CASSLAGASGANVLTF. The CDR3 DNA follows: TGTGCCAGCAGCTTAGCGGGGGCCTCTGGGGCCAACGTCCTGACTTTC.

The V gene is TRBV29-1, the J gene TRBJ2-7; D may be TRBD2 (5 bases). In germline, CDR1 is SQVTM, CDR2 ANQGSEA. Trimming took 4 bases from V and 3 from J, leaving 13 bases between them. CDR3 length: 13 residues. CDR3 amino acids: CSVVAVRGYEQYF. The CDR3 nucleotides read TGCAGCGTTGTGGCAGTACGGGGCTACGAGCAGTACTTC.

DNA of the CDR3: TGCAGCGTCGGACAGGGGGCTCTAGGTGGGGCCAACGTCCTGACTTTC. This translates into CSVGQGALGGANVLTF. This sequence joins TRBV29-1 and TRBJ2-6; 11 bases are a match to TRBD1. Trimming at V came to 6 bases and at J to 3 bases, leaving 7 bases not matched to a gene. In germline, CDR1 is SQVTM, CDR2 ANQGSEA. The CDR3 is made up of 16 amino acids.

The chain carries TRBV28 and TRBJ2-3, with a possible D match to TRBD1 (6 bases). Trimming removed 5 bases from V and 5 bases from J, with 20 bases in between. CDR3 length: 16 residues. CDR1 is MDHEN and CDR2 is SYDVKM in the germline V gene. The CDR3 DNA sequence: TGTGCCAGCAGTGGGTTAGGGACAATTAGGCAAGATACGCAGTATTTT. Encoded protein: CASSGLGTIRQDTQYF.